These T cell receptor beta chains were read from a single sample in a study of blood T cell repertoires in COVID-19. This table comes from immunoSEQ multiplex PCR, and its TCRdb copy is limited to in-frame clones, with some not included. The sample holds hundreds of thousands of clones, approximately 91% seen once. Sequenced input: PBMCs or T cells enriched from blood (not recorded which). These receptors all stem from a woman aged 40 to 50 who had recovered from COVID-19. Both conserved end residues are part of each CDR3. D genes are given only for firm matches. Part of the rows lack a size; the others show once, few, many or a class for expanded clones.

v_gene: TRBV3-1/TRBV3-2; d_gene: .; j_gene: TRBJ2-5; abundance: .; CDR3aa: CASSQIRGNQETQYF; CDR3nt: TGTGCCAGCAGCCAAATCCGGGGGAACCAAGAGACCCAGTACTTC
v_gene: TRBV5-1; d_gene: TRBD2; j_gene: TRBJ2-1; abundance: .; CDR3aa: CASRAGGSYNEQFF; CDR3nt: TGCGCCAGCAGGGCGGGGGGGTCGTACAATGAGCAGTTCTTC
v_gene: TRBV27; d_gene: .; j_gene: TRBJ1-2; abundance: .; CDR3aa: CASSLIGDYGYTF; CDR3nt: TGTGCCAGCAGTTTAATAGGGGACTATGGCTACACCTTC
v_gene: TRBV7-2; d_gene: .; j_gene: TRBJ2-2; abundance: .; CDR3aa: CASSPGRRGTGELFF; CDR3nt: TGTGCCAGCAGCCCCGGGCGTAGGGGCACCGGGGAGCTGTTTTTT
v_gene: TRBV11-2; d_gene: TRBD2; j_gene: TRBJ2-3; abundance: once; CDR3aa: CASSLSGGRITDTQYF; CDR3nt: TGTGCCAGCAGCTTATCGGGGGGTCGGATAACAGATACGCAGTATTTT
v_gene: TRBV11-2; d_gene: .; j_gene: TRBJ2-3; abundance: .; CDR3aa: CASSRGWADTQYF; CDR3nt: TGTGCCAGCAGCCGGGGGTGGGCAGATACGCAGTATTTT
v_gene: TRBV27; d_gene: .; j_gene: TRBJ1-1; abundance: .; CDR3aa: CASSDIRGGFTEAFF; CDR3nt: TGTGCCAGCAGTGACATTCGGGGTGGGTTCACTGAAGCTTTCTTT
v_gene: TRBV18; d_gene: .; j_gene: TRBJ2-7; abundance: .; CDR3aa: CASSPSGSYEQYF; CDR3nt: TGTGCCAGCTCACCCTCGGGGTCCTACGAGCAGTACTTC
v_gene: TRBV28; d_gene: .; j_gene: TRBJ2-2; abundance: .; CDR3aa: CASSLPDRPNTGELFF; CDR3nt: TGTGCCAGCAGTTTGCCCGACAGGCCGAACACCGGGGAGCTGTTTTTT
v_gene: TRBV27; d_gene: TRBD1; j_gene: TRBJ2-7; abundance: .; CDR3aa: CASSRPGQPMEQYF; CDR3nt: TGTGCCAGCAGTAGGCCGGGACAGCCCATGGAGCAGTACTTC
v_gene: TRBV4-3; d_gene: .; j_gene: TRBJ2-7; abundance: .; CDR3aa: CASSQDLSRTYEQYF; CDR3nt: TGCGCCAGCAGCCAAGATCTCTCGCGAACCTACGAGCAGTACTTC
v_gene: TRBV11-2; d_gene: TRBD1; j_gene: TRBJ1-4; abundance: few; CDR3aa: CASSLARGKLFF; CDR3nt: TGTGCCAGCAGCTTAGCCAGGGGGAAACTGTTTTTT
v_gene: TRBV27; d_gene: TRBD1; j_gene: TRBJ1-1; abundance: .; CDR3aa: CASQLAGGWTEAFF; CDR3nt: TGTGCCAGCCAATTGGCAGGGGGTTGGACTGAAGCTTTCTTT
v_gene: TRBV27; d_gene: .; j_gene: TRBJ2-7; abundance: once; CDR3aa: CASSHRDSIHEQYF; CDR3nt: TGTGCCAGCAGTCACCGGGACTCCATCCACGAGCAGTACTTC
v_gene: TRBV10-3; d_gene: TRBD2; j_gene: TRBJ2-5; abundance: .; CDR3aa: CAISESSLAEQETQYF; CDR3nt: TGTGCCATCAGTGAATCGAGTCTAGCGGAACAAGAGACCCAGTACTTC
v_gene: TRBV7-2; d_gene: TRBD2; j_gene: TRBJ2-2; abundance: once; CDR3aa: CASSPGLAGLTGELFF; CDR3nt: TGTGCCAGCAGCCCTGGACTAGCGGGGCTAACCGGGGAGCTGTTTTTT
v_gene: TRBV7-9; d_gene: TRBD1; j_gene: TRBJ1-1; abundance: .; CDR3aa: CASSSLRGTGAFF; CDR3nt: TGTGCCAGCAGCAGCTTGAGAGGGACAGGAGCTTTCTTT
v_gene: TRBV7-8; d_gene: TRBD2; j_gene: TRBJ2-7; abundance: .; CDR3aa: CASSPRTSVSYEQYF; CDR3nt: TGTGCCAGCAGCCCACGGACTAGCGTATCCTACGAGCAGTACTTC
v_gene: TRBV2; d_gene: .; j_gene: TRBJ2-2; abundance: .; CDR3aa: CASRSRGSSNTGELFF; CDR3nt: TGTGCCAGCCGGAGTCGAGGGAGCTCGAACACCGGGGAGCTGTTTTTT
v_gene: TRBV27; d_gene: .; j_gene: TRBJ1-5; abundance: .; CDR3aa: CASSFSGTNQPQHF; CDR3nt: TGTGCCAGCAGTTTTTCGGGAACTAACCAGCCCCAGCATTTT
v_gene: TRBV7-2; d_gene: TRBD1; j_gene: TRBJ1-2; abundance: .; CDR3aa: CASSPKTGVDYGYTF; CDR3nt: TGTGCCAGCAGCCCTAAGACAGGGGTTGACTATGGCTACACCTTC
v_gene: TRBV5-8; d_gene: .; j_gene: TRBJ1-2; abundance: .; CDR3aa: CASSRTEVGLRYGYTF; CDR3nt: TGTGCCAGCAGCCGGACAGAGGTGGGGTTACGATATGGCTACACCTTC
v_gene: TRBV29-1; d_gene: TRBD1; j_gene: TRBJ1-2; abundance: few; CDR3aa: CSVEGNTGGHGYTF; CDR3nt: TGCAGCGTTGAAGGAAACACAGGGGGACATGGCTACACCTTC
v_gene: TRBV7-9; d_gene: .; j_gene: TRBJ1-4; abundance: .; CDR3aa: CASSLRQSATNEKLFF; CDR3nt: TGTGCCAGCAGCTTGAGGCAGAGTGCAACTAATGAAAAACTGTTTTTT
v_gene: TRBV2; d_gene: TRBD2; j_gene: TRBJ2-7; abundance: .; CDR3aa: CASSGGGRNPYEQYF; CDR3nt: TGTGCCAGCAGTGGGGGCGGGAGGAACCCCTACGAGCAGTACTTC
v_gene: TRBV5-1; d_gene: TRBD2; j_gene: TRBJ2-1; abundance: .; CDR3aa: CASSLDYVGGPGNEQFF; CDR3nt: TGCGCCAGCAGCTTGGATTACGTGGGAGGGCCAGGGAATGAGCAGTTCTTC
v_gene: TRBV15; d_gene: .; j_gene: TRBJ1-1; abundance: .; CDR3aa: CATSRDRGDTEAFF; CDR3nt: TGTGCCACCAGCAGAGATCGGGGGGACACTGAAGCTTTCTTT
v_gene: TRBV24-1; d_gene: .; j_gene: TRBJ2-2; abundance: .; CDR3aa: CATSGPYNRESTGELFF; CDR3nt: TGTGCCACCAGTGGGCCCTACAACCGGGAGAGCACCGGGGAGCTGTTTTTT
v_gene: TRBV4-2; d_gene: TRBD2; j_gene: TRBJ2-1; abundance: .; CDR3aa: CASSQGEGVGNEQFF; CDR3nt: TGTGCCAGCAGCCAAGGGGAGGGTGTGGGGAATGAGCAGTTCTTC
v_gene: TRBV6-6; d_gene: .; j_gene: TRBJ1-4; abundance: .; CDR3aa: CASSYSAEGAGEKLFF; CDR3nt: TGTGCCAGCAGTTACTCGGCCGAAGGGGCTGGTGAAAAACTGTTTTTT
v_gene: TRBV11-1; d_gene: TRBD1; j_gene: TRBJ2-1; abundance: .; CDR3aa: CASRTDRGFNEQFF; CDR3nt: TGTGCCAGCAGAACGGACAGGGGTTTCAATGAGCAGTTCTTC
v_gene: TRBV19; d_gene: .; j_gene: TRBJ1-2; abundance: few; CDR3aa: CASSPQLDRSYGYTF; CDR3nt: TGTGCCAGTAGCCCGCAGCTGGACAGATCCTATGGCTACACCTTC
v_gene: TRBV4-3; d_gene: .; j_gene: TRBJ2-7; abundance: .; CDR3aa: CASSQKTNREQYF; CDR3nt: TGCGCCAGCAGCCAAAAGACTAACCGCGAGCAGTACTTC
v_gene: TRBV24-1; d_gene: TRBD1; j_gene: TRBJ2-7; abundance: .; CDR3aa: CATSDSTTGYEQYF; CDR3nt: TGTGCCACCAGTGATTCGACGACAGGGTACGAGCAGTACTTC
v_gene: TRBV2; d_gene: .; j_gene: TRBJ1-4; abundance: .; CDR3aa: CAILDSFTATNEKLFF; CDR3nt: TGTGCCATCTTAGACAGCTTCACCGCAACTAATGAAAAACTGTTTTTT
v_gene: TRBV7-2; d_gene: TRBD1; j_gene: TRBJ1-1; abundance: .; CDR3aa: CASSKTGDGEAFF; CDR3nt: TGTGCCAGCAGCAAGACAGGGGATGGTGAAGCTTTCTTT
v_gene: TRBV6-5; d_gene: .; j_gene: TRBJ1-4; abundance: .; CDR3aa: CASSYSTGFTNEKLFF; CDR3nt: TGTGCCAGCAGTTACTCGACGGGGTTCACTAATGAAAAACTGTTTTTT
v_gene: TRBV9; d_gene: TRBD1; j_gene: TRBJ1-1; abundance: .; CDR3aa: CASSEGQVTGAFF; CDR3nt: TGTGCCAGCAGCGAAGGACAGGTTACGGGCGCTTTCTTT
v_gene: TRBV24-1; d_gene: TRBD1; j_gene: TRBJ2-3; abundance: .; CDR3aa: CATSDETGGTDTQYF; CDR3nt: TGTGCCACCAGTGATGAGACAGGGGGCACAGATACGCAGTATTTT
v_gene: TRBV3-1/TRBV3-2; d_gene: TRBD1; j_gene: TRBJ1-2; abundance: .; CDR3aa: CASSFPGQGKYGYTF; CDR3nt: TGTGCCAGCAGCTTCCCAGGACAGGGGAAATATGGCTACACCTTC
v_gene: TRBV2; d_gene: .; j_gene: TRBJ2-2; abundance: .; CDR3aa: CASSEASGGKGTGELFF; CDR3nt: TGTGCCAGCAGTGAGGCTAGTGGGGGGAAGGGGACCGGGGAGCTGTTTTTT
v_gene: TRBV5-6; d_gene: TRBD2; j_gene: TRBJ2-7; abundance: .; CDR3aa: CASRARGGSYEQYF; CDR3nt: TGTGCCAGCAGGGCGCGGGGGGGCTCCTACGAGCAGTACTTC
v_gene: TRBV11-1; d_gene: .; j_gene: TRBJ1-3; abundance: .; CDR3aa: CASSPGKRSGNTIYF; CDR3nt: TGTGCCAGCAGCCCAGGGAAACGCTCTGGAAACACCATATATTTT
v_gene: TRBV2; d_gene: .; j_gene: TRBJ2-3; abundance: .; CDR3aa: CASSEDRSGYTDTQYF; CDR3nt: TGTGCCAGCAGTGAAGATAGGAGCGGGTACACAGATACGCAGTATTTT
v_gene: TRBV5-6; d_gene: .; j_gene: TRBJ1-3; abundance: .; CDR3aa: CASSRWTAPGNTIYF; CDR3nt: TGTGCCAGCAGCCGGTGGACAGCCCCTGGAAACACCATATATTTT
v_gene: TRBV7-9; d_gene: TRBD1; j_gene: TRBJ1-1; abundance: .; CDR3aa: CASSFWTGRETEAFF; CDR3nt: TGTGCCAGCAGCTTCTGGACAGGGAGGGAGACTGAAGCTTTCTTT
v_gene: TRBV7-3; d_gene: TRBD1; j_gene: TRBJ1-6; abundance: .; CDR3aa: CASSEGQGAGSPLHF; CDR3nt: TGTGCCAGCAGCGAGGGACAGGGGGCAGGTTCACCCCTCCACTTT
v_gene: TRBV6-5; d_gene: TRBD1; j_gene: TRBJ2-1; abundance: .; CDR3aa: CASSRQGYYNEQFF; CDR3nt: TGTGCCAGCAGTCGACAGGGGTACTACAATGAGCAGTTCTTC
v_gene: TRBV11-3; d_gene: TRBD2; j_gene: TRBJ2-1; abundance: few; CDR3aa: CASSLVAGFNEQFF; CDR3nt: TGTGCCAGCAGCTTAGTAGCGGGATTTAATGAGCAGTTCTTC
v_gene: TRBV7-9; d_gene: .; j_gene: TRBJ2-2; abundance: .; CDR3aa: CASSPRGAARTGGELFF; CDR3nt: TGTGCCAGCAGCCCCCGGGGGGCAGCGAGGACCGGCGGGGAGCTGTTTTTT
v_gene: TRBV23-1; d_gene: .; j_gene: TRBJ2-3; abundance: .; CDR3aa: CASAGTSTDTQYF; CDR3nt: TGCGCCAGTGCAGGGACTAGCACAGATACGCAGTATTTT
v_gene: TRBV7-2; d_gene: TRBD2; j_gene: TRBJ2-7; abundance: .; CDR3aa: CASSYEAGTVYEQYF; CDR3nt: TGTGCCAGCAGCTACGAAGCGGGAACGGTCTACGAGCAGTACTTC
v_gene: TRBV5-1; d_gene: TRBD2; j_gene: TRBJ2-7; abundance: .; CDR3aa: CASSLAGGPVYEQYF; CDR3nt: TGCGCCAGCAGCTTGGCGGGGGGGCCCGTCTACGAGCAGTACTTC
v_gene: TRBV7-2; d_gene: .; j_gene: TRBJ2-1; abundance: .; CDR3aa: CASSLSAPSFGNEQFF; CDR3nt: TGTGCCAGCAGCTTAAGCGCCCCTTCCTTTGGGAATGAGCAGTTCTTC